This TCR beta chain was found in a study of type 1 and type 2 diabetes patients. Amplification started from genomic DNA. A primer set of 30 forward and 13 reverse primers amplified the CDR3. MiXCR was run by TCRdb on the multiplex PCR reads, yielding one entry per CDR3 protein. The sample includes around 300,000 distinct CDR3 sequences, around 47% of them seen just once. The ends lost 2 bases at V and 6 bases at J; junction bases unmatched: 4. The CDR3 spans 13 residues. Germline V gene data show CDR1 as SGHVS and CDR2 as FQNEAQ. This TCR came from a man between 18 and 35 years old with type 2 diabetes. J is TRBJ2-7 and V is TRBV7-8, with TRBD2 matching over 7 bases. The sequenced material came from peripheral blood mononuclear cells (PBMCs). CDR3 in DNA: TGTGCCAGCAGCTTATACGGGGGGTCCGAGCAGTACTTC. Its protein is CASSLYGGSEQYF.